This T cell receptor (beta chain) was obtained from a study of blood T cell repertoires in COVID-19. This clone occurred once. The study recruited people aged 18 to 89 years across around 24 US areas. The method was immunoSEQ multiplex PCR; TCRdb's version includes in-frame clones alone and lacks a portion of them. The data contain around 200,000 clones, approximately 92% of them singletons. J gave up 7 bases and V 0 bases, and 8 bases lay outside the gene matches. The CDR3 consists of 16 residues. Germline V gene data show CDR1 as MGHDK and CDR2 as SYGVNS. This TCR derives from a woman between 40 and 50 years old with acute COVID-19. Sequences were obtained from PBMCs or T cells enriched from blood (not recorded which). This rearrangement joins TRBV25-1 to TRBJ2-1; TRBD2 matches at 8 bases. CDR3 in DNA: TGTGCCAGCAGTGAATACGGGGGGGCGATAAGGAATGAGCAGTTCTTC. This codes for CASSEYGGAIRNEQFF.